Many counts were recorded for the clone carrying this T cell receptor beta chain. Its antigen is undetermined. Exclusion of a patient resulted from uncontrolled infection, other autoimmune disease, pregnancy or lactation. Clinical symptoms, serum thyroxine and TRAb, thyroid ultrasound and orbital computed tomography together formed the diagnostic basis. The PBMCs had their origin in roughly 10 ml of fresh peripheral blood. This sample is part of a study of T cells in Graves' hyperthyroidism and ophthalmopathy. Study-wide results and caveats: Blood also showed most of the thyroid clonotypes that were expanded above 0.001.

CDR1 is MGHDK and CDR2 is SYGVNS in the germline V gene. The germline V and J ends were trimmed by 0 bases and 1 base, with 6 bases remaining between them. The CDR3 consists of 14 residues. Amplification of TCR beta CDR3 regions was performed using RNA transcripts as template. In the first-round RT-PCR of the TCR CDR3, the HTBI primer set was used. MiXCR, applied by TCRdb to the multiplex PCR reads, yields one record per CDR3 protein. The table records around 800,000 distinct CDR3 sequences, approximately 40% of them present only once. V gene TRBV25-1 combines with J gene TRBJ2-5, with D hard to call. What was sequenced was blood. This sequence was found in a man younger than 30 with Graves' hyperthyroidism. The CDR3 DNA reads as TGTGCCAGCAGTGAATACGGTTTCCAAGAGACCCAGTACTTC. Protein product: CASSEYGFQETQYF.